The clone carrying this T cell receptor beta chain occurred many times. Its antigen remains unidentified. Amplified TCR beta CDR3 regions derived from RNA transcripts. During a first-round RT-PCR of the TCR CDR3, the HTBI primer set was used. TCRdb used MiXCR to reprocess the multiplex PCR reads, holding one entry per CDR3 protein. This sample has around 620,000 distinct CDR3 sequences, with around 14% found just once. In making diagnoses, clinical symptoms, serum thyroxine and TRAb, thyroid ultrasound and orbital computed tomography were all used. This record comes from a study of T cells in Graves' hyperthyroidism and ophthalmopathy. Findings and limits, study-wide: Patients with ophthalmopathy were separated from those with stable hyperthyroidism by a 13 V-J model.

The TCR sequence derives from a woman between 18 and 29 years old with Graves' ophthalmopathy. The sequenced sample was blood.

The CDR3 reads CASSPPGLAGSWKETQYF. In DNA, the CDR3 is TGTGCCAGCAGTCCGCCGGGACTAGCGGGATCGTGGAAAGAGACCCAGTACTTC. The J gene is TRBJ2-5, the V gene TRBV12-3 or TRBV12-4, with 13 bases matching TRBD2. CDR3 length: 18 residues. After removal of 5 bases from V and 3 bases from J, the junction contained 12 bases not matched to a gene.